Sequencing of this T cell receptor (beta chain) was carried out in a study of blood T cell repertoires in COVID-19. In the study overall: Donors in the United States, Italy and Spain gave samples during acute or convalescent COVID-19.

Sequencing was performed with immunoSEQ multiplex PCR; in TCRdb, only in-frame clones are kept and a portion is missing. The data contain 200,000 to 300,000 clones, nearly 85% of them seen just once; the ten biggest clones take up around 9.1%. The CDR3 is made up of 17 amino acids. V lost 5 bases to trimming and J lost 3 bases, with 20 bases between them. The germline V gene encodes CDR1 SGHTA and CDR2 FQGNSA. Specimen: peripheral blood. The clonotype originates from a human donor in a cohort sampled during active COVID-19. The chain combines TRBV7-2 with TRBJ2-1, with D maybe TRBD2 (5 bases). The CDR3 nucleotides are TGTGCCAGCAGCCTACGACCGGGGAGTAGGTACTACAATGAGCAGTTCTTC. Translating it yields CASSLRPGSRYYNEQFF. Looking up the rest from reference TRBV7-2 and TRBJ2-1 gives the full variable domain: GAGVSQSPSNKVTEKGKDVELRCDPISGHTALYWYRQSLGQGLEFLIYFQGNSAPDKSGLPSDRFSAERTGGSVSTLTIQRTQQEDSAVYLCASSLRPGSRYYNEQFFGPGTRLTVL.